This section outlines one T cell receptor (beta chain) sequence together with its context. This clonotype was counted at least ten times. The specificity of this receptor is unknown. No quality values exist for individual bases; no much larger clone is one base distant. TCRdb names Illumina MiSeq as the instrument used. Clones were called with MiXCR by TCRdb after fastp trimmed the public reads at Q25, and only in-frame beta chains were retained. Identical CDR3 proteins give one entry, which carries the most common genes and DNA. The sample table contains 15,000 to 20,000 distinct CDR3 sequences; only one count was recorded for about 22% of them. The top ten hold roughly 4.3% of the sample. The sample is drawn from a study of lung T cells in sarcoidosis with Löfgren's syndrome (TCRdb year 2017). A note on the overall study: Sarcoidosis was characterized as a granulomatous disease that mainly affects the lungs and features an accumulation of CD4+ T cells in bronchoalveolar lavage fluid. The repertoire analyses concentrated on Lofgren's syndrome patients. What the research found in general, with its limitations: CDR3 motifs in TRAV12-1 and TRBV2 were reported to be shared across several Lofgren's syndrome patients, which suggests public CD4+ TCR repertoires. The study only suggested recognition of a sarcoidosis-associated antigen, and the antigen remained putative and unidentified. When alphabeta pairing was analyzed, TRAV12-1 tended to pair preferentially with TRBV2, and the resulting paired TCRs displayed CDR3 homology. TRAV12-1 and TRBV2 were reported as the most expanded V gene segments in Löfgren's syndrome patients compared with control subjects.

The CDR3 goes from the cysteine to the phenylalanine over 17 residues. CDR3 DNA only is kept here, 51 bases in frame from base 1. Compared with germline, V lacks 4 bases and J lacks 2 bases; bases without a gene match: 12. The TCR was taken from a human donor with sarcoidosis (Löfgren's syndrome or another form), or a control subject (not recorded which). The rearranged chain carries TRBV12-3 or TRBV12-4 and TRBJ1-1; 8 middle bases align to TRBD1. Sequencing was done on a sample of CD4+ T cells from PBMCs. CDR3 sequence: CASSSLFRQGSNTEAFF. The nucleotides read TGTGCCAGCAGTTCCTTGTTCCGACAGGGGTCTAACACTGAAGCTTTCTTT.